This TCR beta chain was found in a study of T-cell reconstitution after alpha-beta-depleted transplantation in children. Broader study findings: As was reported, about two months after transplant, alpha-beta T cells came from several hundred expanded graft clones. At the one-year point after transplant, T-cell counts and TCRbeta diversity were found to come mostly from T cells that had been newly produced.

Unique molecular identifiers tagged the TCRbeta library. TCRdb processed the PCR reads anew with MiXCR; each CDR3 protein has one entry. The sample carries approximately 630,000 distinct CDR3 sequences, around 13% recorded once. The CDR3 totals 15 residues. Germline assignment: CDR1 SGHRS and CDR2 YFSETQ. Trimming left V 4 bases short and J 0 bases short, with 10 bases between. This clonotype was detected many times. What it recognizes is unknown. This chain uses TRBV5-1 with TRBJ2-2; D perhaps matches TRBD1 (5 bases). The input for sequencing was PBMCs, taken before TCRalphabeta/CD19-depleted stem cell transplant. This sequence was found in a girl aged 2-10 years with congenital amegakaryocytic thrombocytopenia, due to receive a stem cell transplant. Here the CDR3 DNA reads TGCGCCAGCAGCGCGGACACATCGAACACCGGGGAGCTGTTTTTT. Translating it yields CASSADTSNTGELFF.